The source of this T cell receptor (beta chain) is a study of T cell responses to AZD1222 COVID-19 vaccine. Points from the study as a whole: Spike regions recognized by vaccine-associated CD4 TCRs spanned the protein, led by 160-218 and 743-854.

Using immunoSEQ multiplex PCR, the repertoire was profiled, and TCRdb retains in-frame clones only, with some absent. The profile shows about 110,000 clones, roughly 92% of them singletons. Pooling covered second doses at about 4 or about 12 weeks. This clone occurred once. The target antigen is unknown. Sequencing was performed on peripheral blood, taken 28 days after the second AZD1222 dose. This TCR derives from an adult who received the AZD1222 COVID-19 vaccine.

The CDR3 sequence: CASSEDQIGTDTQYF. The DNA of the CDR3 is TGTGCCAGCAGTGAGGACCAAATAGGCACAGATACGCAGTATTTT. The chain has TRBV2 and TRBJ2-3; D call uncertain. The CDR3 covers 15 residues. The germline gives CDR1 SNHLY, CDR2 FYNNEI. V lost 3 bases and J lost 1, with 11 bases in between.